This T cell receptor beta chain is from a study of molecular identifiers for immune sequencing clone quantification. Methods described previously, with TCR primers listed, were used for bulk TCR libraries. TCRdb reanalysed the PCR reads using MiXCR and keeps one entry per CDR3 protein. This sample has some 59,000 distinct CDR3 sequences, with roughly a quarter found just once. Germline V gene sequence: CDR1 GTSNPN, CDR2 SVGIG (reference sequence). The CDR3 spans 14 residues. Losses at the gene ends were 3 bases for V and 4 bases for J; bases not matched to a gene: 7. The specimen sequenced was naive CD8+ T cells from blood, with Jurkat cell RNA spiked in. The subset was: FACS-sorted CD8+CD4-CCR7+CD45RA+ naive T cells. V and J are TRBV30 and TRBJ2-5; 8 bases align to TRBD1. This TCR was recovered from a human donor in good health. Some libraries in this study had Jurkat cell RNA spiked in. The CDR3: CAWSKGQGGETQYF. As DNA, the CDR3 is TGTGCCTGGAGCAAAGGACAGGGTGGAGAGACCCAGTACTTC.